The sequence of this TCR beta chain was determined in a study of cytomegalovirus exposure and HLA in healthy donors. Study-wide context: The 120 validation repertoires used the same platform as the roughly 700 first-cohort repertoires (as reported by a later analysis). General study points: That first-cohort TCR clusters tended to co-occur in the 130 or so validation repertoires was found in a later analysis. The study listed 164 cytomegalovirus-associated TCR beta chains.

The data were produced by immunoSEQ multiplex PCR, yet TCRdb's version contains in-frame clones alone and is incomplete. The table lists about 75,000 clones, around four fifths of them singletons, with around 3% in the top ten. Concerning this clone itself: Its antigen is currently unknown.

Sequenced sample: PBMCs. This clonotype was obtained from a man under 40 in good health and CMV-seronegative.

CDR3 DNA: TGTGCCAGCAGGGGGAGTCTAGCGGGAGTAGGCGAGCAGTACGTC. Its translation is CASRGSLAGVGEQYV. This sequence joins TRBV6-6 and TRBJ2-7, with TRBD2 matching 10 bases. CDR3 length: 15 residues. V was clipped by 6 bases and J by 6 bases; unmatched bases: 11. Germline V CDR1 and CDR2: MNHNY, SVGAGI (reference sequence).